The clone carrying this T cell receptor beta chain occurred a few times. Its antigen is not identified. The sample originates from a study of identical twins. V was clipped by 1 base and J by 0 bases, with 13 bases between them. Germline V gene lookup returns CDR1 LGHNA and CDR2 YSLEER. This CDR3 is built from 17 residues. Study outcomes and limitations: For out-of-frame alpha sequences shared by twins, low generation probability was in excess.

In TCRdb, the 5' RACE reads were re-called with MiXCR into one record per CDR3 protein. The sample lists some 560,000 distinct CDR3 sequences; over 8.5% were seen once. This same sample was also part of a study on yellow fever vaccine responses in identical twins.

The sequencing sample was made of PBMCs. The origin of this receptor is a young woman in good health. The rearrangement uses TRBV4-3 and TRBJ2-1, with D hard to call. CDR3 DNA: TGCGCCAGCAGCCAAGGTGGAGCTAATCCCTCCTACAATGAGCAGTTCTTC. Protein product: CASSQGGANPSYNEQFF.